The 20 T cell receptor beta chains in this list originate from one sample, sequenced in a study of OX40 agonist ivuxolimab in advanced cancers. TCRdb's copy holds only in-frame clones and misses some; the assay was immunoSEQ multiplex PCR. The data hold approximately 22,000 clones, with about 88% observed a single time. This specimen consisted of CD4+ or CD8+ T cells sorted from blood, obtained in a trial of the OX40 agonist ivuxolimab. Receptor source: an adult with an advanced solid tumor such as melanoma, head and neck, liver or kidney cancer.

The J gene is TRBJ1-5, the V gene TRBV10-3; 9 nucleotides agree with TRBD1. This CDR3 is 13 amino acids long. The V segment lost 10 bases and the J segment 7 bases; nucleotides outside the gene matches: 8. Germline V gives CDR1 ENHRY, CDR2 SYGVKD. The CDR3 loop is CATRTGAGQPQHF. CDR3 bases: TGTGCCACCAGGACAGGGGCTGGCCAGCCCCAGCATTTT.

The CDR3 region is CASSVPGAGAEAFF. The CDR3 DNA reads TGTGCCAGCAGCGTTCCGGGGGCAGGAGCTGAAGCTTTCTTT. The J gene is TRBJ1-1, the V gene TRBV2; possibly TRBD1 for D (6 bases). CDR1 and CDR2 (germline): SNHLY, FYNNEI. Trimming removed 6 bases from V and 6 bases from J, with 17 bases in between. CDR3 length: 14 residues.

This sequence joins TRBV7-2 and TRBJ2-1; 7 positions match TRBD2. The CDR3 consists of 15 residues. Germline CDR1 SGHTA, CDR2 FQGNSA. The junction had 8 bases not matched to a gene; V was cut back by 3 bases and J by 6 bases. In nucleotides, the CDR3 is TGTGCCAGCAGCTTCAGCGGGACCGGGGGCAATGAGCAGTTCTTC. It yields the protein CASSFSGTGGNEQFF.

V and J are TRBV2 and TRBJ2-1, with D perhaps TRBD2 (6 bases). Per the germline V gene, CDR1 is SNHLY and CDR2 is FYNNEI. V was trimmed by 9 bases and J by 11 bases, leaving 23 bases between them. This CDR3 has 14 amino acids. DNA for the CDR3: TGTGCCAGTCCCGGGACCTACCAGGAGGGGCAGCAGTTCTTC. This codes for CASPGTYQEGQQFF.

As concerns this clone: Different DNA sequences within this sample yield the same CDR3. DNA of the CDR3: TGTGCCAGTAGTACAGGACAGGGCGCCTACGAGCAGTACTTC. This translates into CASSTGQGAYEQYF. The J gene is TRBJ2-7, the V gene TRBV19, with 8 nucleotides matching TRBD1. J was trimmed by 2 bases and V by 4 bases; bases with no gene match: 4. Germline assignment: CDR1 LNHDA and CDR2 SQIVND (reference sequence). The CDR3 is made up of 14 amino acids.

The V and J genes are TRBV9 and TRBJ1-3, with a weak D call TRBD1 (6 bases). Per the germline V gene, CDR1 is SGDLS and CDR2 is YYNGEE. Between the trimmed V and J ends, which lost 4 bases and 0 bases, there was a span of 17 bases. The CDR3 is 17 residues long. The CDR3 nucleotides are TGTGCCAGCAGCCCCTCACAGGGCCTTTCCTCTGGAAACACCATATATTTT. Amino acids: CASSPSQGLSSGNTIYF.

This clone was counted once. The chain carries TRBV30 and TRBJ2-1, with D perhaps TRBD2 (7 bases). V dropped 8 bases and J dropped 10 bases, with 21 bases sitting between them. Per germline, CDR1 GTSNPN and CDR2 SVGIG (reference sequence). The CDR3 is made up of 13 amino acids. In DNA, the CDR3 is TGTGCCCGGCAGGGGCTAGCGGTCGGAGAGCAGTTCTTC. Amino acids: CARQGLAVGEQFF.

The rearrangement links TRBV9 to TRBJ2-7, with TRBD1 matching 10 bases. The trim removed 2 bases at V and 4 bases at J, leaving 3 bases unmatched. CDR3 length: 14 residues. Germline V gene data show CDR1 as SGDLS and CDR2 as YYNGEE. CDR3 sequence reads: CASSVRDRGYEQYF. As DNA, the CDR3 is TGTGCCAGCAGCGTCCGGGACAGGGGTTACGAGCAGTACTTC.

This sequence joins TRBV11-2 and TRBJ2-1, with TRBD2 matching over 12 bases. With V trimmed by 5 bases and J by 6 bases, 8 bases remained unmatched. CDR3 length: 16 residues. The V gene's germline CDR1 is SGHAT and CDR2 FQNNGV. DNA for the CDR3: TGTGCCAGCAGCGCGACTAGCGGGAGTAGTTTCAATGAGCAGTTCTTC. Its translation is CASSATSGSSFNEQFF.

The V and J genes are TRBV27 and TRBJ1-5, with a possible D match to TRBD1 (5 bases). CDR1 is MNHEY, CDR2 SMNVEV, per germline (reference sequence). The CDR3 contains 16 residues. Trimming removed 5 bases at V and 1 base at J, with 15 bases between. CDR3 in DNA: TGTGCCAGCAGTCCTGGCTGGCGGGGGAGCAATCAGCCCCAGCATTTT. Translation gives CASSPGWRGSNQPQHF.

This sequence joins TRBV14 and TRBJ2-7, with D possibly matching TRBD1 (6 bases). The CDR3 consists of 15 residues. Per the germline V gene, CDR1 is SGHDN and CDR2 is FVKESK. The V gene lost 0 bases and the J gene lost 2 bases, with 11 bases spanning the gap. The CDR3 DNA reads TGTGCCAGCAGCCAAGAAGGGGGATCAACCTACGAGCAGTACTTC. Encoded protein: CASSQEGGSTYEQYF.

This clone was found a few times. This chain uses TRBV19 with TRBJ2-7, with D possibly being TRBD1 (5 bases). The CDR3 length is 14 residues. Germline V gene data show CDR1 as LNHDA and CDR2 as SQIVND (reference sequence). V gave up 3 bases and J gave up 4 bases, with 13 bases separating them. CDR3 coding DNA: TGTGCCAGTAGTATCCAGGGCTCAGAGTACGAGCAGTACTTC. Amino acids: CASSIQGSEYEQYF.

The CDR3 DNA reads TGTGCCAGCAGCCGAGTGGGGATTAGGGAGACTGAAGCTTTCTTT. Translated: CASSRVGIRETEAFF. This chain links TRBV7-9 with TRBJ1-1; D gene uncertain. V gave up 5 bases and J gave up 5 bases, with 18 bases separating them. Germline V gene sequence: CDR1 SEHNR, CDR2 FQNEAQ (reference sequence). This CDR3 has 15 residues. Together with reference TRBV7-9 and TRBJ1-1, the CDR3 gives the full variable domain: DTGVSQNPRHKITKRGQNVTFRCDPISEHNRLYWYRQTLGQGPEFLTYFQNEAQLEKSRLLSDRFSAERPKGSFSTLEIQRTEQGDSAMYLCASSRVGIRETEAFFGQGTRLTVV.

Remarks on this clone: This same CDR3 is encoded by further DNA sequences in the sample. This chain uses TRBV5-1 with TRBJ2-7; a possible D gene is TRBD2 (5 bases). The CDR3 contains 13 residues. Germline V CDR1 and CDR2: SGHRS, YFSETQ. Trimming pared 0 bases from V and 6 bases from J, leaving 10 bases between. CDR3 loop: CASSLDLRGEQYF. As DNA, the CDR3 is TGCGCCAGCAGCTTGGATCTCCGGGGCGAGCAGTACTTC.

The chain recombines TRBV9 with TRBJ2-7, with no clear D. V was pared by 0 bases and J by 0 bases, with 10 bases between. The CDR3 covers 15 residues. Germline values: CDR1 SGDLS, CDR2 YYNGEE. As DNA, the CDR3 is TGTGCCAGCAGCGTAGGTGAAACAGTCTCCTACGAGCAGTACTTC. This encodes CASSVGETVSYEQYF.

The genes are TRBV6-1 and TRBJ2-7; 11 positions match TRBD2. In germline, CDR1 is MNHNS, CDR2 SASEGT. This CDR3 has 14 amino acids. The V segment lost 7 bases and the J segment 2 bases; nucleotides outside the gene matches: 4. CDR3 in amino acids: CASNPGLAAYEQYF. CDR3 sequence (DNA): TGTGCCAGCAACCCGGGACTAGCGGCCTACGAGCAGTACTTC.

This chain connects TRBV10-2 to TRBJ1-5; no reliable D call. Trimming shortened V by 3 bases and J by 0 bases, and 0 bases separated the two germline ends. Germline CDR1 and CDR2: WSHSY and SAAADI. The CDR3 covers 12 residues. As DNA, the CDR3 is TGCGCCAGCAGTGATAGCAATCAGCCCCAGCATTTT. Amino acids: CASSDSNQPQHF.

The rearrangement joins TRBV7-9 to TRBJ2-5; weak D call: TRBD1 (6 bases). TRBJ2-7 matches the DNA end more closely, so the J call is doubtful. From germline, CDR1 is SEHNR and CDR2 FQNEAQ (reference sequence). The CDR3 sequence is 13 residues long. This chain's CDR3 is CASSPGTFYEQYF. Here the CDR3 DNA reads TGTGCCAGCAGCCCAGGGACATTCTACGAGCAGTACTTC.

The rearrangement uses TRBV12-5 and TRBJ2-7; D not resolved. Trimming took 1 base from V and 2 from J, leaving 9 bases between them. This CDR3 is built from 14 residues. The germline CDR1 and CDR2 sequences are LGHNT and FRNRAP. The CDR3 DNA sequence: TGTGCTAGTGGTTTGGATGGACCCACCTACGAGCAGTACTTC. Translated, it gives CASGLDGPTYEQYF. The complete variable domain, with remaining parts taken from reference TRBV12-5 and TRBJ2-7, reads DARVTQTPRHKVTEMGQEVTMRCQPILGHNTVFWYRQTMMQGLELLAYFRNRAPLDDSGMPKDRFSAEMPDATLATLKIQPSEPRDSAVYFCASGLDGPTYEQYFGPGTRLTVT.

V is TRBV6-1 and J is TRBJ2-2; TRBD2 is a possible D gene (6 bases). Germline CDR1 is MNHNS and CDR2 is SASEGT. Trimming removed 8 bases from V and 4 bases from J, with 14 bases in between. This CDR3 has 14 amino acids. The CDR3 spells CASGFGSFTGELFF. The CDR3 nucleotides read TGTGCCAGCGGGTTCGGGAGTTTCACCGGGGAGCTGTTTTTT.